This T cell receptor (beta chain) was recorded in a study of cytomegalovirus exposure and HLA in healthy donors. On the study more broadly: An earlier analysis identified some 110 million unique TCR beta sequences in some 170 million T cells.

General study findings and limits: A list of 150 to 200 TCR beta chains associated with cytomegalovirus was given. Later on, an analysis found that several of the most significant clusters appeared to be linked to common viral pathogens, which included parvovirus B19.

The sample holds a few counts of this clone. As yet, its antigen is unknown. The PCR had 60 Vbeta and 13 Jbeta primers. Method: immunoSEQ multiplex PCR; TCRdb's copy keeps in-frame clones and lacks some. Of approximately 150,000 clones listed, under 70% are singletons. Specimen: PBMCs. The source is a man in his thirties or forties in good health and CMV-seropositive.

The CDR3 sequence: CASSPGQGPNQPQHF. The CDR3 region has the DNA TGCGCCAGCAGCCCGGGACAGGGCCCGAATCAGCCCCAGCATTTT. J is TRBJ1-5 and V is TRBV4-1; 9 bases are shared with TRBD1. Germline values: CDR1 MGHRA, CDR2 YSYEKL. The CDR3 length is 15 residues. V lost 4 bases and J lost 4; bases outside the gene matches: 5.